These 21 T cell receptor beta chains came from one sample sequenced in a study of regulatory T cells in long-lasting Graves disease. Libraries of TCR beta came from iRepertoire HTBI primers plus Arm-PCR of CDR3 regions. MiXCR, run by TCRdb on the multiplex PCR reads, gives a single entry per CDR3 protein. The sample consists of under 450,000 distinct CDR3 sequences, about a quarter of them appearing once. Documented time point: persistent/refractory GD, antithyroid drugs over 5 years with positive TRAb. From PBMCs, RNA was extracted and then used to make the TCR library. Sequenced here: peripheral blood mononuclear cells (PBMCs), sampled when the disease was refractory, from a patient treated with antithyroid drugs. The receptors were gathered from a female donor with Graves disease.

There are a few counts of this clonotype. The J gene is TRBJ1-2, the V gene TRBV6-1; a possible D gene is TRBD1 (6 bases). CDR3 size: 14 residues. Germline CDR1 reads MNHNS; CDR2 reads SASEGT. Trimming pared 3 bases from V and 4 bases from J, leaving 12 bases between. CDR3 amino acids: CASSDSGHLYGYTF. The DNA for the CDR3 is TGTGCCAGCAGTGACTCGGGACACCTCTATGGCTACACCTTC.

The chain recombines TRBV3-1 with TRBJ2-6; 11 bases agree with TRBD2. CDR1 and CDR2 (germline): LGHDT, YNNKEL (reference sequence). This CDR3 has 15 amino acids. CDR3 nucleotide sequence: TGTGCGGTAGCGGGAGGGTCTGCTGGGGCCAACGTCCTGACTTTC. Residues: CAVAGGSAGANVLTF.

V is TRBV7-8 and J is TRBJ2-5; D may be TRBD1 or TRBD2 (6 bases each). Per germline, CDR1 SGHVS and CDR2 FQNEAQ. The CDR3 length is 17 residues. V was shortened by 7 bases and J by 0 bases, with 21 bases between the two germline ends. CDR3 DNA: TGTGCCAGCATTCCGGAGGGGGGACGAATTTACCAAGAGACCCAGTACTTC. The encoded protein is CASIPEGGRIYQETQYF.

This clonotype was seen a handful of times. The chain joins TRBV7-8 to TRBJ2-5; maybe TRBD1 (6 bases). The V end was cut by 8 bases, the J end by 1 base, with 14 bases between. The CDR3 sequence is 14 residues long. Germline CDR1 is SGHVS and CDR2 is FQNEAQ. This CDR3 reads CASGSGTRQETQYF. DNA for the CDR3: TGTGCCAGCGGCTCCGGGACACGCCAAGAGACCCAGTACTTC. Full variable domain (outside the CDR3, taken from reference TRBV7-8 and TRBJ2-5): GAGVSQSPRYKVAKRGQDVALRCDPISGHVSLFWYQQALGQGPEFLTYFQNEAQLDKSGLPSDRFFAERPEGSVSTLKIQRTQQEDSAVYLCASGSGTRQETQYFGPGTRLLVL.

This clonotype came up a few times. One end of the junction varies from germline; a read error may be responsible. The V gene is TRBV10-3, the J gene TRBJ2-5; 8 nucleotides match TRBD1. CDR3 length: 12 amino acids. Germline V gene lookup returns CDR1 ENHRY and CDR2 SYGVKD. The CDR3 DNA sequence: TGTGCCATCAGTGCAAAGGACAGGGTCTTTGCCTTC. As protein: CAISAKDRVFAF.

Regarding this clonotype: One junction end does not reproduce the germline sequence, and a read error may be involved. The V and J genes are TRBV6-1 and TRBJ2-7, with a tentative D call TRBD2 (5 bases). CDR1 and CDR2 (germline): MNHNS, SASEGT. CDR3 length: 14 residues. The CDR3 DNA is TGTGTCAGCAGTGAAGCCGACTATTCCTACGAGCAGTACTTC. Translation gives CVSSEADYSYEQYF.

The table lists this clonotype with many counts. The chain joins TRBV28 to TRBJ2-1; TRBD2 agrees at 8 bases. CDR1 and CDR2 (germline): MDHEN, SYDVKM. This CDR3 spans 15 amino acids. J was trimmed by 7 bases and V by 2 bases; bases with no gene match: 7. CDR3 nucleotide sequence: TGTGCCAGCAGTTTAGTTAGCGGGGCCGAAAATGAGCAGTTCTTC. This translates into CASSLVSGAENEQFF.

This clonotype turned up a few times. CDR3 nucleotide sequence: TGTGCCAGCAGCCTCAGGGAAGGTTATTACGAGCAGTACTTC. This gives the protein CASSLREGYYEQYF. The genes are TRBV27 and TRBJ2-7; possibly TRBD1 for D (5 bases). Germline CDR1 reads MNHEY; CDR2 reads SMNVEV (reference sequence). Trimming pared 6 bases from V and 4 bases from J, leaving 16 bases between. The CDR3 has 14 residues.

This clonotype was detected many times. The chain uses TRBV5-6 and TRBJ2-7; D not resolved. V was cut by 3 bases and J by 2 bases, with 12 bases left in between. The CDR3 loop spans 14 amino acids. The germline V gene encodes CDR1 SGHDT and CDR2 YYEEEE. The CDR3 region has the DNA TGTGCCAGCAGCTCTCCAGTGGCGACCTACGAGCAGTACTTC. Protein sequence: CASSSPVATYEQYF.

CDR3: CATSRAFGVGYGYTF. The CDR3, as DNA: TGTGCCACCAGCAGAGCTTTTGGGGTAGGCTATGGCTACACCTTC. The chain recombines TRBV15 with TRBJ1-2; no firm D call. V was pared by 1 base and J by 4 bases, with 13 bases between. Germline-derived CDR1 and CDR2 are LNHNV and YYDKDF (reference sequence). This CDR3 has 15 residues.

This clonotype has at least ten counts. The chain employs TRBV28 and TRBJ1-2; TRBD1 agrees at 11 bases. Germline V CDR1 and CDR2: MDHEN, SYDVKM. This CDR3 has 15 residues. Losses at the gene ends were 9 bases for V and 8 bases for J; bases not matched to a gene: 14. The CDR3 loop is CASKTLGTGGGGYTF. The CDR3 DNA is TGTGCCAGTAAAACTCTTGGGACAGGGGGTGGAGGCTACACCTTC.

This clonotype came up many times. The CDR3 protein is CASSHALGLGAEQYF. DNA of the CDR3: TGTGCCAGCAGCCATGCTCTGGGACTCGGCGCCGAGCAGTACTTC. The chain links TRBV3-1 to TRBJ2-7; a possible D gene is TRBD2 (6 bases). Between the trimmed V and J ends, which lost 3 bases and 6 bases, there was a span of 18 bases. CDR1 and CDR2 (germline): LGHDT, YNNKEL (reference sequence). This CDR3 region has 15 residues.

This clonotype was picked up a small number of times. This chain links TRBV18 with TRBJ2-5; D unclear. Trimming took off 2 bases at V and 2 bases at J, with 6 bases between the two ends. Germline CDR1 reads KGHSH; CDR2 reads LQKENI. This CDR3 has 13 amino acids. CDR3 bases: TGTGCCAGCTCACCATCGCTGCAAGAGACCCAGTACTTC. Its translation: CASSPSLQETQYF.

In this sample, this clonotype turned up a few times. The V and J genes are TRBV10-3 and TRBJ1-2; no firm D call. The germline V gene encodes CDR1 ENHRY and CDR2 SYGVKD. The CDR3 is made up of 15 amino acids. V gave up 2 bases and J gave up 5 bases, with 15 bases separating them. The CDR3 protein is CAISERPAAPYGYTF. For the CDR3, the DNA is TGTGCCATCAGTGAGCGTCCGGCGGCTCCTTATGGCTACACCTTC.

This rearrangement joins TRBV20-1 to TRBJ2-2, with 7 nucleotides matching TRBD2. Germline V gene lookup returns CDR1 DFQATT and CDR2 SNEGSKA (reference sequence). There are 17 residues in the CDR3. The V and J ends lost 5 bases and 5 bases, in that order; junction bases with no gene match: 17. The CDR3 DNA sequence: TGCAGTGCTTCCAGACGGGGCGCGGGAGTTATGACCGGGGAGCTGTTTTTT. This sequence encodes CSASRRGAGVMTGELFF.

This clonotype has a handful of counts. This rearrangement joins TRBV29-1 to TRBJ2-6; maybe TRBD1 (5 bases). Per the germline V gene, CDR1 is SQVTM and CDR2 is ANQGSEA. V lost 7 bases to trimming and J lost 3 bases, with 7 bases between them. The CDR3 consists of 12 residues. The CDR3 is CSADSGANVLTF. The CDR3 region has the DNA TGCAGCGCCGACAGTGGGGCCAACGTCCTGACTTTC.

The V gene is TRBV7-9, the J gene TRBJ1-2; D gene unclear. The CDR3 sequence is 14 residues long. The V end was cut by 1 base, the J end by 6 bases, with 12 bases between. The V gene's germline CDR1 is SEHNR and CDR2 FQNEAQ (reference sequence). This CDR3 is CASSLDFGYDGYTF. CDR3 sequence (DNA): TGTGCCAGCAGCTTAGATTTTGGGTATGATGGCTACACCTTC.

The chain carries TRBV7-2 and TRBJ2-7; TRBD1 aligns across 7 bases. The CDR3 is made up of 14 amino acids. With V trimmed by 5 bases and J by 4 bases, 8 bases remained unmatched. The germline gives CDR1 SGHTA, CDR2 FQGNSA. The CDR3 loop reads CASSRLQGPYEQYF. For the CDR3, the DNA is TGTGCCAGCAGCCGGTTACAGGGGCCGTACGAGCAGTACTTC.

This clonotype has ten or more counts. V is TRBV11-1 and J is TRBJ2-2; TRBD2 might be the D (5 bases). V lost 5 bases and J 5 bases, leaving 12 bases between the germline ends. The V gene's germline CDR1 is SGHAT and CDR2 FQDESV (reference sequence). The CDR3 has 14 amino acids. As DNA, the CDR3 is TGTGCCAGCAGCCCGTCCCGAGGGACCGGGGAGCTGTTTTTT. Protein product: CASSPSRGTGELFF.

This clonotype was picked up a small number of times. The genes are TRBV6-1 and TRBJ1-1; the D is unclear. Germline V gene sequence: CDR1 MNHNS, CDR2 SASEGT. The ends were cut back, 8 bases at V and 1 base at J, with 11 bases in the middle. The CDR3 length is 13 residues. CDR3 region: CASYPGRNTEAFF. CDR3 bases: TGTGCCAGCTACCCGGGGAGGAACACTGAAGCTTTCTTT.

This clonotype appeared many times. This chain connects TRBV12-3 or TRBV12-4 to TRBJ1-1; D may be TRBD1 (5 bases). The CDR3 runs 12 residues. Trimming shortened V by 5 bases and J by 9 bases, and 13 bases separated the two germline ends. The CDR3 nucleotides are TGTGCCAGCAGTCCTACTTCGGGACAAGCTTTCTTT. It is translated as CASSPTSGQAFF.